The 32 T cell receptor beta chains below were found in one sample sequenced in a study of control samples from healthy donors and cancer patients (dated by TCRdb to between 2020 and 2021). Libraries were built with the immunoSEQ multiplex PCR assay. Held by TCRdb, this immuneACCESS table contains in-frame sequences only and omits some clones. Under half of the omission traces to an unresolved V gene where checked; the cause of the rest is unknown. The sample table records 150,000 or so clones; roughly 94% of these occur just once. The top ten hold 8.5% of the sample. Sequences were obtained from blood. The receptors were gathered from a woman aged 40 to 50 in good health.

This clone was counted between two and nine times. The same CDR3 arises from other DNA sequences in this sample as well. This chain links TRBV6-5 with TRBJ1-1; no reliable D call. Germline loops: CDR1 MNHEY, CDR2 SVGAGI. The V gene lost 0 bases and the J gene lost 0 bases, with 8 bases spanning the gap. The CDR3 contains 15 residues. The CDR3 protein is CASSYSKALNTEAFF. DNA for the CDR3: TGTGCCAGCAGTTACTCGAAAGCCCTGAACACTGAAGCTTTCTTT.

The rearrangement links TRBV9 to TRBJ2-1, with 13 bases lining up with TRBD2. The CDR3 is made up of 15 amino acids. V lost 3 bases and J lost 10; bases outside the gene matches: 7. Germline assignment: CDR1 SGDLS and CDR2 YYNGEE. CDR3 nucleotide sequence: TGTGCCAGCAGCGCCACCGGGACTAGCGGGACCGAGCAGTTCTTC. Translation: CASSATGTSGTEQFF.

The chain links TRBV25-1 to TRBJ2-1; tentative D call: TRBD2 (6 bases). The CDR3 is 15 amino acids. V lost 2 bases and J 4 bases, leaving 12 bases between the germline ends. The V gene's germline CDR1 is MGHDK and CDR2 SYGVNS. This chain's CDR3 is CASSERVAVYNEQFF. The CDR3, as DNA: TGTGCCAGCAGTGAAAGAGTAGCGGTATACAATGAGCAGTTCTTC.

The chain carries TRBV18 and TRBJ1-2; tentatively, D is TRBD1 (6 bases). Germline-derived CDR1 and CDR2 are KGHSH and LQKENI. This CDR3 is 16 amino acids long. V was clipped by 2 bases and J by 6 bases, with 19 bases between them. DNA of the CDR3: TGTGCCAGCTCACCATCGGGGAGGGGGGATAAGAATGGCTACACCTTC. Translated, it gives CASSPSGRGDKNGYTF.

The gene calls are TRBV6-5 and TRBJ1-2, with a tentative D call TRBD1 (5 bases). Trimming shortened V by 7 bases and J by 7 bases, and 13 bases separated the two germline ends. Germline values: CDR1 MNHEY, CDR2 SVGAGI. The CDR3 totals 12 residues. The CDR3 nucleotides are TGTGCCAGCAAACGGGGGGAGGGTGGCTACACCTTC. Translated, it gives CASKRGEGGYTF.

In nucleotides, the CDR3 is TGTGCCAGCAGCCCAAGGGACAGAGAGACCCAGTACTTC. This codes for CASSPRDRETQYF. The J gene is TRBJ2-5, the V gene TRBV7-6; 7 nucleotides line up with TRBD1. The CDR3 consists of 13 residues. V shed 5 bases, J shed 4 bases, and the junction held 4 bases outside the gene matches. Germline CDR1 and CDR2: SGHVS and FNYEAQ.

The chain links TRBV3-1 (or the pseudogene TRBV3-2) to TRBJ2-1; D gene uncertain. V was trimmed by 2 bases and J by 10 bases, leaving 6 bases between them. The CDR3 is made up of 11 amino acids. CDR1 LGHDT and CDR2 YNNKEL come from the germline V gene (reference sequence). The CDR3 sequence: CASSQLEEQFF. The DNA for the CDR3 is TGTGCCAGCAGCCAATTAGAGGAGCAGTTCTTC.

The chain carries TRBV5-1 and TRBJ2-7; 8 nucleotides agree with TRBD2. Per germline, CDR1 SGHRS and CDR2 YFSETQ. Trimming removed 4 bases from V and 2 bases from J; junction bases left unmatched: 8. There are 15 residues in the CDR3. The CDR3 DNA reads TGCGCCAGCAGCGCCGGGACTAGTAACCCCTACGAGCAGTACTTC. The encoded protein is CASSAGTSNPYEQYF.

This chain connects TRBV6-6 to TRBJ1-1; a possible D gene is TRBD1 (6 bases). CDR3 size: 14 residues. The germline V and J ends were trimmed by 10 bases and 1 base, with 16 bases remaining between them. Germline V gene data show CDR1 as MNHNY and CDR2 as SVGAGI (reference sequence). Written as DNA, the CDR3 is TGTGCCACTCACGATCCAGGGGAGAACACTGAAGCTTTCTTT. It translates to CATHDPGENTEAFF.

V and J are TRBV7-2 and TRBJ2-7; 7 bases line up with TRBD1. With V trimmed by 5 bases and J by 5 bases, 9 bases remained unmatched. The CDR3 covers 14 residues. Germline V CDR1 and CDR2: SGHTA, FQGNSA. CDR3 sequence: CASSPRIGGNEQYF. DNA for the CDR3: TGTGCCAGCAGCCCCCGGATAGGGGGCAACGAGCAGTACTTC.

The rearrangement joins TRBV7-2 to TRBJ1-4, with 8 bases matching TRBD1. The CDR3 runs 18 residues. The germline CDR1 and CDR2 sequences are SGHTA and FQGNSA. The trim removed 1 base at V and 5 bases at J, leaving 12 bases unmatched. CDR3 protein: CASSLVVGGQGSNEKLFF. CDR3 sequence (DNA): TGTGCCAGCAGCTTAGTGGTGGGAGGACAGGGTTCCAATGAAAAACTGTTTTTT.

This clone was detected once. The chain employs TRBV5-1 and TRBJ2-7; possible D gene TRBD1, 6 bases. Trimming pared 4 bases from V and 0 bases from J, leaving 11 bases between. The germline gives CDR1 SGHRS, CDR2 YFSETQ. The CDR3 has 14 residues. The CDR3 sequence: CASSTDSYSYEQYF. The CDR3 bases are TGCGCCAGCAGCACGGACAGTTACTCCTACGAGCAGTACTTC.

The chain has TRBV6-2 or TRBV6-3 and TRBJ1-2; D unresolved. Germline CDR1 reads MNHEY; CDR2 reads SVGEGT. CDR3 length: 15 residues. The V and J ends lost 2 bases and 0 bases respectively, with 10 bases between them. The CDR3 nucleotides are TGTGCCAGCAGTTACGAGTCCGGCCCTAACTATGGCTACACCTTC. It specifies CASSYESGPNYGYTF.

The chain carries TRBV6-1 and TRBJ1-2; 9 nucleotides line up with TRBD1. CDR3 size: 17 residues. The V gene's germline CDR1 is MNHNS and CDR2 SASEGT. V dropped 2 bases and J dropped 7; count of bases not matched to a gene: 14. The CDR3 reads CASSEKVRRGTGSGYTF. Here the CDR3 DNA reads TGTGCCAGCAGTGAAAAGGTGCGCCGTGGGACAGGGTCTGGCTACACCTTC.

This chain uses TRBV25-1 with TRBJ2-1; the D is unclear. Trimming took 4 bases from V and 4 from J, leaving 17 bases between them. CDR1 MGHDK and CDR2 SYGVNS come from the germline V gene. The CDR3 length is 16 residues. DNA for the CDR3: TGTGCCAGCAGTGTATCAGTCGCTACGGTTTACAATGAGCAGTTCTTC. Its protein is CASSVSVATVYNEQFF. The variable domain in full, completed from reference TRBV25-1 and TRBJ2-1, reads EADIYQTPRYLVIGTGKKITLECSQTMGHDKMYWYQQDPGMELHLIHYSYGVNSTEKGDLSSESTVSRIRTEHFPLTLESARPSHTSQYLCASSVSVATVYNEQFFGPGTRLTVL.

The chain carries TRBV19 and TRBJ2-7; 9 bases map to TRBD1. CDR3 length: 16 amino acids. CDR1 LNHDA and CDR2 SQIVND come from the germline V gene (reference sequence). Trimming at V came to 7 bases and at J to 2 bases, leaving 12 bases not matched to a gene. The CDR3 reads CASKGGGQGSPYEQYF. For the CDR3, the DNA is TGTGCCAGTAAGGGCGGGGGACAGGGAAGTCCCTACGAGCAGTACTTC. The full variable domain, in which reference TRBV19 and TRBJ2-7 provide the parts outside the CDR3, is DGGITQSPKYLFRKEGQNVTLSCEQNLNHDAMYWYRQDPGQGLRLIYYSQIVNDFQKGDIAEGYSVSREKKESFPLTVTSAQKNPTAFYLCASKGGGQGSPYEQYFGPGTRLTVT.

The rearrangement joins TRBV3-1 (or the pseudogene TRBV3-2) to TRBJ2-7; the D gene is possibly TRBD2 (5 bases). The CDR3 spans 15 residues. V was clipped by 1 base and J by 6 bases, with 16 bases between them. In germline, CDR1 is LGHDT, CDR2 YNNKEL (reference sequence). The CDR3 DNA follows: TGTGCCAGCAGCCAAGGAGTGGGAGAATGGGGCGAGCAGTACTTC. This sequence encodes CASSQGVGEWGEQYF.

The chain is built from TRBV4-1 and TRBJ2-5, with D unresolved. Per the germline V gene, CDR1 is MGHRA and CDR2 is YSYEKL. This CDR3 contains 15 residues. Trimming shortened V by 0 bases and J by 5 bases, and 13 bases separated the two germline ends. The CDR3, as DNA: TGCGCCAGCAGCCAAGATCGCAGCATCGGGGAGACCCAGTACTTC. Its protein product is CASSQDRSIGETQYF.

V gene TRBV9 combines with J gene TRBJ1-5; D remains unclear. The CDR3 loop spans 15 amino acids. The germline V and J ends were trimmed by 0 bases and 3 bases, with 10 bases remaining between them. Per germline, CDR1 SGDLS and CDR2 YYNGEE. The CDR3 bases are TGTGCCAGCAGCGTAGGTTCACAGATCAATCAGCCCCAGCATTTT. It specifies CASSVGSQINQPQHF.

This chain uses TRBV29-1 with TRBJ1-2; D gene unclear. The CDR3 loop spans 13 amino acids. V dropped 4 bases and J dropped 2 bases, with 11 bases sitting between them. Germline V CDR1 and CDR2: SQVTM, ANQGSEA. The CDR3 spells CSVGQEANYGYTF. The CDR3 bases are TGCAGCGTTGGGCAGGAAGCAAACTATGGCTACACCTTC.

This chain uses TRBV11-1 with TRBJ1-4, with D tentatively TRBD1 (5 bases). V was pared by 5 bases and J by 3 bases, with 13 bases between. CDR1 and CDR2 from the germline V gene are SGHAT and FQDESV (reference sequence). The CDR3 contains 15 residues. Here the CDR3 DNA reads TGTGCCAGCAGCGCGCAGGGCCGGGCTAATGAAAAACTGTTTTTT. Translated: CASSAQGRANEKLFF.

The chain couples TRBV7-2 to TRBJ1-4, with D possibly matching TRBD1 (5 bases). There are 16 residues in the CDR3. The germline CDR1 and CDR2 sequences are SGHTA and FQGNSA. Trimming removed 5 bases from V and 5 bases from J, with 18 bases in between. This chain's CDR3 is CASSQGSRAPNEKLFF. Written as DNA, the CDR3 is TGTGCCAGCAGCCAAGGAAGCAGGGCCCCCAATGAAAAACTGTTTTTT.

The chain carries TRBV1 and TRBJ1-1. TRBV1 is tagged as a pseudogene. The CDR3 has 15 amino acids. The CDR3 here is CTSSQDRRAPREAFF. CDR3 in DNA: TGCACCAGCAGCCAAGATAGAAGGGCTCCCCGTGAAGCTTTCTTT.

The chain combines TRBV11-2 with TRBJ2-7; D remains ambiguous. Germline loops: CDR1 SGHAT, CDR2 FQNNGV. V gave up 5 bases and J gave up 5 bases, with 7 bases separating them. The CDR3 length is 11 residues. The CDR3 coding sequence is TGTGCCAGCAGCATAAAAGACGAGCAGTACTTC. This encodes CASSIKDEQYF.

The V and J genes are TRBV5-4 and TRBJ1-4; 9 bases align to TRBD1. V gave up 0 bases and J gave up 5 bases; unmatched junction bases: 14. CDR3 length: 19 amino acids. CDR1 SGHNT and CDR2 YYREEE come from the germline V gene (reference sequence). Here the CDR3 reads CASSLAPDRGLPGNEKLFF. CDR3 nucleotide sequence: TGTGCCAGCAGCTTGGCCCCGGACAGGGGTTTGCCCGGGAATGAAAAACTGTTTTTT.

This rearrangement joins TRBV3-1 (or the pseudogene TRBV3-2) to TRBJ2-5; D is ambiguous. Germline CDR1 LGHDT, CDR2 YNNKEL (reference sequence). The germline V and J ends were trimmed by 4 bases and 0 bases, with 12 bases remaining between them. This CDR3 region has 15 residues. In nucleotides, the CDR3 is TGTGCCAGCAGCCCGGAGTTTTTTTACCAAGAGACCCAGTACTTC. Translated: CASSPEFFYQETQYF.

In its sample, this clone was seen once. DNA for the CDR3: TGTGCCAGCAGTCCTAGACATTACTACGAGCAGTACTTC. This translates into CASSPRHYYEQYF. The rearrangement uses TRBV12-3 or TRBV12-4 and TRBJ2-7; D ambiguous. The CDR3 has 13 amino acids. The ends were cut back, 5 bases at V and 3 bases at J, with 11 bases in the middle.

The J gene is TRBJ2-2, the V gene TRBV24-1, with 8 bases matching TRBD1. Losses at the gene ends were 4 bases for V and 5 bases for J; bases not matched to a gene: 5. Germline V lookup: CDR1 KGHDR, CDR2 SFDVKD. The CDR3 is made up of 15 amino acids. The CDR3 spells CATSDRTGRTGELFF. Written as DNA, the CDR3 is TGTGCCACCAGTGACAGGACAGGGAGGACCGGGGAGCTGTTTTTT.

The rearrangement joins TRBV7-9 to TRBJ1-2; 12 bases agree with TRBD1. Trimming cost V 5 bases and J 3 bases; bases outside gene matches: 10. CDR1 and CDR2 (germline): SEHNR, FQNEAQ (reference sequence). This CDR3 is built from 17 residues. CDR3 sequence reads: CASSLGTGGILDYGYTF. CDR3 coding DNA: TGTGCCAGCAGCCTGGGGACAGGGGGCATTTTGGACTATGGCTACACCTTC.

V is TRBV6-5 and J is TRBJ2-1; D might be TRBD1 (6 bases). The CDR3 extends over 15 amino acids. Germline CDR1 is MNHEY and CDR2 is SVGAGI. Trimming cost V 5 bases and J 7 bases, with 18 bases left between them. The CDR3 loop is CASSTSGAGVNEQFF. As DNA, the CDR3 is TGTGCCAGCAGTACCTCAGGGGCTGGGGTGAATGAGCAGTTCTTC.

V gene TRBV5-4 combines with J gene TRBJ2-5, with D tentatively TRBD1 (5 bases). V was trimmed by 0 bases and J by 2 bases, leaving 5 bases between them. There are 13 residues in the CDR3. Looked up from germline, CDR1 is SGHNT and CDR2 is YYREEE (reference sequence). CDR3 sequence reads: CASSLGQQETQYF. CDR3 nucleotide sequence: TGTGCCAGCAGCTTGGGACAGCAAGAGACCCAGTACTTC.

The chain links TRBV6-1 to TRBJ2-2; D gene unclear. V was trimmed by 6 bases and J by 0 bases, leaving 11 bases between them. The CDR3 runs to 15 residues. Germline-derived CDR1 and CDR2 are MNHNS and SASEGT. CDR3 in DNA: TGTGCCAGCAGCGACGGAACGTCGAACACCGGGGAGCTGTTTTTT. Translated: CASSDGTSNTGELFF.